Listed here are 29 T cell receptor beta chains from one sample, sequenced in a study of T cell changes during pregnancy in multiple sclerosis. Using immunoSEQ multiplex PCR, the repertoire was profiled, and TCRdb retains in-frame clones only, with some absent. The sample holds 39,000 or so clones, about 92% seen once. The input for sequencing was CD8+ T cells from peripheral blood mononuclear cells, taken before pregnancy. The receptors come from a female donor with multiple sclerosis, enrolled in a pregnancy study.

The gene calls are TRBV28 and TRBJ1-5, with 10 bases matching TRBD1. The CDR3 has 17 amino acids. From germline, CDR1 is MDHEN and CDR2 SYDVKM. The junction had 6 bases not matched to a gene; V was cut back by 2 bases and J by 2 bases. As DNA, the CDR3 is TGTGCCAGCAGTTTAAGGGGACAGGGGTTCGGCAATCAGCCCCAGCATTTT. This encodes CASSLRGQGFGNQPQHF.

The J gene is TRBJ1-2, the V gene TRBV2, with TRBD1 matching 9 bases. V was clipped by 6 bases and J by 3 bases; unmatched bases: 11. The germline CDR1 and CDR2 sequences are SNHLY and FYNNEI. The CDR3 runs 16 residues. CDR3 nucleotides: TGTGCCAGCAGAGACGCCGGGACAGGGTCGGACTATGGCTACACCTTC. It codes for CASRDAGTGSDYGYTF.

This chain links TRBV6-5 with TRBJ2-7; D is unclear. V was pared by 2 bases and J by 6 bases, with 11 bases between. CDR1 is MNHEY, CDR2 SVGAGI, per germline. This CDR3 has 13 residues. CDR3 region: CASSYALHGEQYF. The DNA of the CDR3 is TGTGCCAGCAGTTACGCGCTCCACGGCGAGCAGTACTTC.

This chain links TRBV27 with TRBJ2-3; TRBD2 might be the D (6 bases). Germline assignment: CDR1 MNHEY and CDR2 SMNVEV (reference sequence). CDR3 length equals 15 residues. Trimming took 6 bases from V and 5 from J, leaving 18 bases between them. Here the CDR3 DNA reads TGTGCCAGCAGCCCAAAGATGCGGGAAAGAGATACGCAGTATTTT. Translated: CASSPKMRERDTQYF.

V is TRBV7-9 and J is TRBJ2-7; TRBD2 is a possible D gene (6 bases). The V gene lost 3 bases and the J gene lost 6 bases, with 15 bases spanning the gap. CDR3 length: 14 residues. The germline V gene encodes CDR1 SEHNR and CDR2 FQNEAQ (reference sequence). The CDR3: CASSFSEARGEQYF. Written as DNA, the CDR3 is TGTGCCAGCAGCTTTTCCGAAGCGCGGGGCGAGCAGTACTTC.

In the case of this clone: Other nucleotide sequences in the sample specify the same CDR3. V and J are TRBV28 and TRBJ2-7; D is possibly TRBD2 (5 bases). Germline lookup yields CDR1 MDHEN and CDR2 SYDVKM. This CDR3 region has 12 residues. V dropped 3 bases and J dropped 4 bases, with 7 bases sitting between them. In DNA form, the CDR3 reads TGTGCCAGCAGTTTGAGAGGGTACGAGCAGTACTTC. Protein: CASSLRGYEQYF.

The V gene is TRBV7-2, the J gene TRBJ2-5, with D unresolved. Trimming removed 1 base at V and 1 base at J, with 10 bases between. This CDR3 is built from 15 residues. The germline gives CDR1 SGHTA, CDR2 FQGNSA. CDR3 sequence: CASSLVEALQETQYF. The CDR3 bases are TGTGCCAGCAGCTTAGTTGAGGCCCTCCAAGAGACCCAGTACTTC.

The V call is TRBV6-5, the J call TRBJ2-3; TRBD1 might be the D (5 bases). Germline-derived CDR1 and CDR2 are MNHEY and SVGAGI. The CDR3 is made up of 14 amino acids. Trimming removed 4 bases at V and 1 base at J, with 9 bases between. DNA for the CDR3: TGTGCCAGCAGTTCTGGACAAGGCACAGATACGCAGTATTTT. Its protein product is CASSSGQGTDTQYF.

The chain is built from TRBV28 and TRBJ2-7, with TRBD1 matching 9 bases. In germline, CDR1 is MDHEN, CDR2 SYDVKM. V was clipped by 2 bases and J by 2 bases; unmatched bases: 7. The CDR3 loop spans 16 amino acids. The CDR3 reads CASSLTGGATPYEQYF. CDR3 nucleotides: TGTGCCAGCAGTTTAACAGGGGGCGCAACCCCCTACGAGCAGTACTTC. The full variable domain, rest sourced from reference TRBV28 and TRBJ2-7, is DVKVTQSSRYLVKRTGEKVFLECVQDMDHENMFWYRQDPGLGLRLIYFSYDVKMKEKGDIPEGYSVSREKKERFSLILESASTNQTSMYLCASSLTGGATPYEQYFGPGTRLTVT.

CDR3 protein: CASSFGLEGDGYTF. CDR3 DNA: TGTGCCAGCAGCTTCGGGTTAGAAGGAGATGGCTACACCTTC. The chain recombines TRBV5-4 with TRBJ1-2; D gene ambiguous. The CDR3 totals 14 residues. Germline V gene lookup returns CDR1 SGHNT and CDR2 YYREEE (reference sequence). The ends were cut back, 2 bases at V and 6 bases at J, with 14 bases in the middle.

In its sample, this clone was seen once. This chain connects TRBV6-1 to TRBJ2-7, with 10 bases identical to TRBD1. With V trimmed by 1 base and J by 4 bases, 10 bases remained unmatched. Germline V gene sequence: CDR1 MNHNS, CDR2 SASEGT. This CDR3 contains 17 residues. CDR3 in amino acids: CASSEELRTGGKYEQYF. In nucleotides, the CDR3 is TGTGCCAGCAGTGAAGAACTCCGGACAGGGGGGAAGTACGAGCAGTACTTC.

The chain is built from TRBV4-1 and TRBJ2-7; TRBD2 is a possible D gene (6 bases). Trimming took off 5 bases at V and 2 bases at J, with 10 bases between the two ends. Germline CDR1 and CDR2: MGHRA and YSYEKL. This CDR3 is 13 amino acids long. CDR3 sequence (DNA): TGCGCCAGCAGCGAGGGACTGACCTACGAGCAGTACTTC. It codes for CASSEGLTYEQYF.

The CDR3 spells CASTRINEQFF. As DNA, the CDR3 is TGTGCCAGCACCAGGATCAATGAGCAGTTCTTC. The rearrangement uses TRBV6-1 and TRBJ2-1; D is unresolved. The CDR3 totals 11 residues. V lost 7 bases and J 6 bases, leaving 7 bases between the germline ends. CDR1 MNHNS and CDR2 SASEGT come from the germline V gene.

The genes are TRBV10-3 and TRBJ2-7; 7 nucleotides agree with TRBD1. Trimming at V came to 0 bases and at J to 2 bases, leaving 13 bases not matched to a gene. The CDR3 runs to 18 residues. Germline V gene data show CDR1 as ENHRY and CDR2 as SYGVKD. DNA of the CDR3: TGTGCCATCAGTGAGTCTTCCTCCGGGACAGTGAAGCCCTACGAGCAGTACTTC. Encoded protein: CAISESSSGTVKPYEQYF.

This chain joins TRBV6-5 and TRBJ1-2; 7 nucleotides line up with TRBD1. Germline trimming cut 0 bases from V and 2 bases from J; bases unmatched to any gene: 3. The germline CDR1 and CDR2 sequences are MNHEY and SVGAGI. The CDR3 extends over 15 amino acids. The CDR3 DNA reads TGTGCCAGCAGTTACTCGACAGGGTCAAACTATGGCTACACCTTC. Translation: CASSYSTGSNYGYTF.

The sample holds one count of this clone. The genes are TRBV27 and TRBJ2-1, with D possibly TRBD1 on 7 matching bases. V lost 3 bases to trimming and J lost 0 bases, with 18 bases between them. Germline CDR1 is MNHEY and CDR2 is SMNVEV (reference sequence). The CDR3 extends over 18 amino acids. The CDR3 here is CASSFSQGGVSSYNEQFF. The CDR3 region has the DNA TGTGCCAGCAGTTTCTCCCAGGGGGGAGTTAGCTCCTACAATGAGCAGTTCTTC.

This clone was found a few times. V is TRBV7-7 and J is TRBJ1-1, with D uncertain. Deletions cut 1 base from V and 3 bases from J, with 6 bases between. Germline V gene lookup returns CDR1 SSHAT and CDR2 FNYEAQ (reference sequence). The CDR3 runs 13 residues. The CDR3 sequence is CASSLERHTEAFF. In DNA, the CDR3 is TGTGCCAGCAGCTTAGAGCGGCACACTGAAGCTTTCTTT.

V and J are TRBV5-6 and TRBJ2-5, with D perhaps matching TRBD1 (6 bases). Trimming took off 4 bases at V and 1 base at J, with 11 bases between the two ends. The CDR3 runs to 14 residues. Germline assignment: CDR1 SGHDT and CDR2 YYEEEE. The CDR3 region is CASSILQGQETQYF. CDR3 sequence (DNA): TGTGCCAGCAGCATCTTACAGGGCCAAGAGACCCAGTACTTC.

This rearrangement joins TRBV27 to TRBJ1-1, with TRBD1 identical over 11 bases. The junction had 5 bases not matched to a gene; V was cut back by 5 bases and J by 0 bases. Germline V gene lookup returns CDR1 MNHEY and CDR2 SMNVEV (reference sequence). The CDR3 loop spans 16 amino acids. CDR3 bases: TGTGCCAGCAGTCCCGGGACAGGGGGGCTGAACACTGAAGCTTTCTTT. Translated, it gives CASSPGTGGLNTEAFF.

The chain combines TRBV7-3 with TRBJ2-1, with 10 bases identical to TRBD1. The CDR3 runs to 16 residues. Germline V gives CDR1 SGHTA, CDR2 FQGTGA. Germline trimming cut 1 base from V and 5 bases from J; bases unmatched to any gene: 5. The CDR3 DNA sequence: TGTGCCAGCAGCTTAAGGGGCGGGACAGGGGACAATGAGCAGTTCTTC. Amino acids: CASSLRGGTGDNEQFF.

The chain links TRBV10-2 to TRBJ2-5, with D perhaps TRBD1 (5 bases). The germline V and J ends were trimmed by 2 bases and 1 base, with 8 bases remaining between them. This CDR3 has 14 residues. The germline V gene encodes CDR1 WSHSY and CDR2 SAAADI. CDR3 protein: CASSEGAVQETQYF. Written as DNA, the CDR3 is TGCGCCAGCAGTGAGGGGGCGGTCCAAGAGACCCAGTACTTC.

This chain connects TRBV11-2 to TRBJ2-7; 7 bases fit TRBD1. CDR1 and CDR2 (germline): SGHAT, FQNNGV. J gave up 7 bases and V 6 bases, and 6 bases lay outside the gene matches. The CDR3 extends over 12 amino acids. The CDR3 reads CASRLPRGEQYF. DNA for the CDR3: TGTGCCAGCAGGCTCCCCAGGGGGGAGCAGTACTTC.

This clone has just one count. V and J are TRBV5-6 and TRBJ2-7; maybe TRBD1 (6 bases). The ends were cut back, 0 bases at V and 3 bases at J, with 13 bases in the middle. Germline values: CDR1 SGHDT, CDR2 YYEEEE. This CDR3 region has 15 residues. CDR3 protein: CASSLGPGARYEQYF. The CDR3 DNA reads as TGTGCCAGCAGCTTGGGTCCAGGGGCCCGCTACGAGCAGTACTTC.

This rearrangement joins TRBV6-5 to TRBJ1-6; D is unresolved. CDR3 length equals 14 residues. The V end lost 2 bases, the J end lost 7 bases, and 9 bases lay between the germline ends. Per the germline V gene, CDR1 is MNHEY and CDR2 is SVGAGI. CDR3 in amino acids: CASSYGQSNSPLHF. CDR3 DNA: TGTGCCAGCAGTTACGGGCAGTCAAATTCACCCCTCCACTTT.

The chain employs TRBV9 and TRBJ2-2, with D perhaps TRBD1 (5 bases). Trimming removed 3 bases at V and 1 base at J, with 7 bases between. Germline values: CDR1 SGDLS, CDR2 YYNGEE. This CDR3 is 14 amino acids long. The CDR3 here is CASSETGNTGELFF. CDR3 coding DNA: TGTGCCAGCAGCGAAACAGGGAACACCGGGGAGCTGTTTTTT.

The chain carries TRBV4-1 and TRBJ2-5, with D unclear. Germline values: CDR1 MGHRA, CDR2 YSYEKL. This CDR3 is built from 15 residues. V lost 5 bases, J lost 5 bases, and 18 bases lay in between. In DNA, the CDR3 is TGCGCCAGCAGCAGATCATTGAGTCCTACGGAGACCCAGTACTTC. The encoded protein is CASSRSLSPTETQYF.

V usage is TRBV15 and J usage is TRBJ1-2; D gene ambiguous. Per germline, CDR1 LNHNV and CDR2 YYDKDF (reference sequence). Trimming cost V 3 bases and J 6 bases, with 17 bases left between them. There are 15 residues in the CDR3. The CDR3 coding sequence is TGTGCCACCAGCAGGGGTAGCGGGGAAAGACATGGCTACACCTTC. Its translation: CATSRGSGERHGYTF.

The chain links TRBV5-4 to TRBJ1-6, with a possible D match to TRBD1 (5 bases). Germline-derived CDR1 and CDR2 are SGHNT and YYREEE (reference sequence). CDR3 size: 13 residues. The ends were cut back, 6 bases at V and 4 bases at J, with 8 bases in the middle. In nucleotides, the CDR3 is TGTGCCAGCAATAGGGGTTATAATTCACCCCTCCACTTT. This translates into CASNRGYNSPLHF.

This clone was counted once. The CDR3 nucleotides read TGCGCCAGCAGCCAAGAGCGGGCCAGATACACTGAAGCTTTCTTT. This translates into CASSQERARYTEAFF. The chain uses TRBV4-1 and TRBJ1-1; D not certain. The germline gives CDR1 MGHRA, CDR2 YSYEKL. V was cut by 0 bases and J by 3 bases, with 11 bases left in between. The CDR3 has 15 amino acids.